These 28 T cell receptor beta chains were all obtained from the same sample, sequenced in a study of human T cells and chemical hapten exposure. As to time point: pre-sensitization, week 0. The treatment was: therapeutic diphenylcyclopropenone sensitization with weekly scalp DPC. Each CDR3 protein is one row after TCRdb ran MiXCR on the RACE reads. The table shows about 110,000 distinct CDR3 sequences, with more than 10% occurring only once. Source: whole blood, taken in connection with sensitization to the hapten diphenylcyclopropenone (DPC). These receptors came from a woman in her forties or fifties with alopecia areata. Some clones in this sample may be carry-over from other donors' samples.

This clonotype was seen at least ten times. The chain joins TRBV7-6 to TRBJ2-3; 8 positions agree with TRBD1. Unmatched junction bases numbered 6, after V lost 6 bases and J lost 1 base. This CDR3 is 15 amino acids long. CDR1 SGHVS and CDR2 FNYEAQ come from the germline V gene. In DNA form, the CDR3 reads TGTGCCAGCAGACCAACAGGGGGAGGCACAGATACGCAGTATTTT. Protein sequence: CASRPTGGGTDTQYF.

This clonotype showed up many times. The CDR3 DNA sequence: TGTGCCAGCAGCGGGACAGGGGGCGTCACCGGGGAGCTGTTTTTT. Residues: CASSGTGGVTGELFF. This chain joins TRBV7-8 and TRBJ2-2; TRBD1 agrees at 12 bases. Germline trimming cut 5 bases from V and 4 bases from J; bases unmatched to any gene: 2. The CDR3 covers 15 residues. The germline V gene encodes CDR1 SGHVS and CDR2 FQNEAQ.

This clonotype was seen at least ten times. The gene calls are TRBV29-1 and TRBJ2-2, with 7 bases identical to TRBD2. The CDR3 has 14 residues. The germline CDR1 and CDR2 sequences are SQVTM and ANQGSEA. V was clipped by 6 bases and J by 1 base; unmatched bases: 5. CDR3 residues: CSVGLYQNTGELFF. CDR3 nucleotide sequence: TGCAGCGTGGGACTATATCAGAACACCGGGGAGCTGTTTTTT.

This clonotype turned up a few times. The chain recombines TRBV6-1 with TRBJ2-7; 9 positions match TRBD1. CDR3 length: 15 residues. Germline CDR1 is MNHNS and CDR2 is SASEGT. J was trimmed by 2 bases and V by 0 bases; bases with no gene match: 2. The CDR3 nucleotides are TGTGCCAGCAGTGAAGCCGGGACAGGGCCCTACGAGCAGTACTTC. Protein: CASSEAGTGPYEQYF.

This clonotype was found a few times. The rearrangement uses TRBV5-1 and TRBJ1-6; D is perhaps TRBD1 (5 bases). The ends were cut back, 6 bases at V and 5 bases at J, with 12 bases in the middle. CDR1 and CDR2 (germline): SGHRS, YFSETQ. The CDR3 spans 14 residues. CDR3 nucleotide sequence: TGCGCCAGCAAGCGACAGCTCGATAATTCACCCCTCCACTTT. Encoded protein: CASKRQLDNSPLHF.

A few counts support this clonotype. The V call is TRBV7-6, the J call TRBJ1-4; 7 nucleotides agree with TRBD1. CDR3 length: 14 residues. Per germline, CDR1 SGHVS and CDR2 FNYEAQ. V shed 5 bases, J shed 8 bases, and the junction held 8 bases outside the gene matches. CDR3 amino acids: CASSPQGTGEKLFF. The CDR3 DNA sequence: TGTGCCAGCAGCCCACAGGGGACGGGGGAAAAACTGTTTTTT.

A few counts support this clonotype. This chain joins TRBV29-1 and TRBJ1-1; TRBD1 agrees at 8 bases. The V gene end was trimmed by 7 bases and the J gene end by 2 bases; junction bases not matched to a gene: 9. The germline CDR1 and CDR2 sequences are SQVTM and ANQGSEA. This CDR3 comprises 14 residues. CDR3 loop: CSALPQGANTEAFF. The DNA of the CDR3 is TGCAGCGCCCTACCCCAGGGGGCCAACACTGAAGCTTTCTTT.

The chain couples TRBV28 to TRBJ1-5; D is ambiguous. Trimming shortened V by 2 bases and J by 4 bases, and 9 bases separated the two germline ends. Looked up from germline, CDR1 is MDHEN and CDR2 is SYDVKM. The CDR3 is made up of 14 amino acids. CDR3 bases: TGTGCCAGCAGTTTAGGGCTAAGGAATCAGCCCCAGCATTTT. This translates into CASSLGLRNQPQHF.

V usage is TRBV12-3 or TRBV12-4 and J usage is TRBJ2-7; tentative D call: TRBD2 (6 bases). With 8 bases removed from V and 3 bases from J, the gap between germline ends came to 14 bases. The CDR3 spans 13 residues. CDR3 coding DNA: TGTGCCAGCGCCGGGAGCGTGGACTACGAGCAGTACTTC. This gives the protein CASAGSVDYEQYF.

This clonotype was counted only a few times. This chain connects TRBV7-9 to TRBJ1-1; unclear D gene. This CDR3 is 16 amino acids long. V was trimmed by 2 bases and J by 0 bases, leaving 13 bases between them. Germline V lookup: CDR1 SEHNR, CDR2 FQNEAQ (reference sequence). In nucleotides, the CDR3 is TGTGCCAGCAGCTTAACGTCAGGAGAAATGAACACTGAAGCTTTCTTT. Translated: CASSLTSGEMNTEAFF.

The CDR3 bases are TGTGCCAGCAGCTACACAGGGCATCCGAACACCGGGGAGCTGTTTTTT. Its protein product is CASSYTGHPNTGELFF. The J gene is TRBJ2-2, the V gene TRBV28; possible D gene TRBD1, 6 bases. Deletions cut 6 bases from V and 0 bases from J, with 14 bases between. Per the germline V gene, CDR1 is MDHEN and CDR2 is SYDVKM. The CDR3 is 16 amino acids.

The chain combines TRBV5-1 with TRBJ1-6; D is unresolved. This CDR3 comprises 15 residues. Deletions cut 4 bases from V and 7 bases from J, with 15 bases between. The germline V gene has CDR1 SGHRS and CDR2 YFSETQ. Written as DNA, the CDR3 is TGCGCCAGCAGCGATCAGTCAGCTCAAAATTCACCCCTCCACTTT. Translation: CASSDQSAQNSPLHF.

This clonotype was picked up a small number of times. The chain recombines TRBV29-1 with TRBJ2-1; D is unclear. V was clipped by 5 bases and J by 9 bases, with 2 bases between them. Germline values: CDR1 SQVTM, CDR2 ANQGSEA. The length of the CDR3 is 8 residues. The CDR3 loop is CSVSEQFF. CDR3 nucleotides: TGCAGCGTTAGTGAGCAGTTCTTC.

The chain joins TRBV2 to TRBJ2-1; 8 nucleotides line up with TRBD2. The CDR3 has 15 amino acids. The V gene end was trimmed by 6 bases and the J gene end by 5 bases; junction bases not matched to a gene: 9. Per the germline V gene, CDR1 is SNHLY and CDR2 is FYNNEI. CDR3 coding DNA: TGTGCCAGCAGCGGGAGGGGGACTACCAACAATGAGCAGTTCTTC. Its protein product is CASSGRGTTNNEQFF.

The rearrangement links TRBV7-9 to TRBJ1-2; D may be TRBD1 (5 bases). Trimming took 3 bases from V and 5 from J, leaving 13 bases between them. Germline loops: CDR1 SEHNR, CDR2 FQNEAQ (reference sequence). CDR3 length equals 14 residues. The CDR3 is CASSLAGDGYGYTF. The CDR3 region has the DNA TGTGCCAGCAGCTTGGCGGGGGATGGGTATGGCTACACCTTC.

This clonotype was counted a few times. CDR3 region: CASSPRWGGNTEAFF. In nucleotides, the CDR3 is TGTGCCAGCAGCCCGAGGTGGGGCGGGAACACTGAAGCTTTCTTT. The chain uses TRBV3-1 and TRBJ1-1, with a weak D call TRBD1 (5 bases). The V end lost 4 bases, the J end lost 1 base, and 13 bases lay between the germline ends. CDR1 LGHDT and CDR2 YNNKEL come from the germline V gene (reference sequence). The CDR3 spans 15 residues.

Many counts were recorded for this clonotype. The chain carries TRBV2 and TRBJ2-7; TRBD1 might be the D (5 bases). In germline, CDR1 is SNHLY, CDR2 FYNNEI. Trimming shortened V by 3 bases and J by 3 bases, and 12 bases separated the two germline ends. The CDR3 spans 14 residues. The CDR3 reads CASSEWTDNYEQYF. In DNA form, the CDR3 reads TGTGCCAGCAGTGAGTGGACGGACAACTACGAGCAGTACTTC.

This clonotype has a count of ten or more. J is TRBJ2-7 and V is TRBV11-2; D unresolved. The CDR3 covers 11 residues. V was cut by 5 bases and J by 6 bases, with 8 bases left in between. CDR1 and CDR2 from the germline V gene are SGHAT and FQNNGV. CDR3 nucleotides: TGTGCCAGCAGCCCCCACTTCGAGCAGTACTTC. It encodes CASSPHFEQYF.

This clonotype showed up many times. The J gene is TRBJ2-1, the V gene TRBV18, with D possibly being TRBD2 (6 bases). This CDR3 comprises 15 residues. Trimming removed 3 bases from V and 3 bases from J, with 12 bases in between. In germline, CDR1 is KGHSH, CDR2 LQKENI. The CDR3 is CASSPPGENYNEQFF. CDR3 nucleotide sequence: TGTGCCAGCTCACCCCCGGGGGAAAACTACAATGAGCAGTTCTTC.

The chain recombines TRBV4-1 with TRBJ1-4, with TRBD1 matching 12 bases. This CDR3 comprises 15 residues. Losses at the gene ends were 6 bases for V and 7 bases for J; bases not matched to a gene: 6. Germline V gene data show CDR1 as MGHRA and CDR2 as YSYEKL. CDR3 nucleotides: TGCGCCAGCAGGGGCCGGGACAGGGGGCTTGAAAAACTGTTTTTT. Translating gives CASRGRDRGLEKLFF.

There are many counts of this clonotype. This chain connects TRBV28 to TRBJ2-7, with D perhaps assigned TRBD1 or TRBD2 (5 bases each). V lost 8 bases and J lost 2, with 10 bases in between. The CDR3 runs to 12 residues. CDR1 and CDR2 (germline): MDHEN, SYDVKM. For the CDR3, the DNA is TGTGCCAGCCAGGGACCCGCCTACGAGCAGTACTTC. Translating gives CASQGPAYEQYF.

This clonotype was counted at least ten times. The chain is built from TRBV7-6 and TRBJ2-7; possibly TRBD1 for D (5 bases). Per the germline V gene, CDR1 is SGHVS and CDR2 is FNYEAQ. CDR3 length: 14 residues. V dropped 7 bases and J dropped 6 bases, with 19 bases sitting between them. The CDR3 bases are TGTGCCAGCACTTTAGGGGTCGTGCCCGGCGAGCAGTACTTC. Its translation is CASTLGVVPGEQYF.

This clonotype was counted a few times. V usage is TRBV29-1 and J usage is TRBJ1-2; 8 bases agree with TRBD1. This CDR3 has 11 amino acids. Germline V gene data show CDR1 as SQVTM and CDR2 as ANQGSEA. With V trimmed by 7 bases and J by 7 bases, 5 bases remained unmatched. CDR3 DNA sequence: TGCAGCGCACGAACAGGGGGTGGCTACACCTTC. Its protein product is CSARTGGGYTF.

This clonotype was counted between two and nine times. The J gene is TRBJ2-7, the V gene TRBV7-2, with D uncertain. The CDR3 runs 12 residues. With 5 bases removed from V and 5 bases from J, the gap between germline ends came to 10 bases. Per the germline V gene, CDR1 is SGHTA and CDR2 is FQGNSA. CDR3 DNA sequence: TGTGCCAGCAGCACCGGCGTGAACGAGCAGTACTTC. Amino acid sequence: CASSTGVNEQYF. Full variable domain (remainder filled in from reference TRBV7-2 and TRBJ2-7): GAGVSQSPSNKVTEKGKDVELRCDPISGHTALYWYRQSLGQGLEFLIYFQGNSAPDKSGLPSDRFSAERTGGSVSTLTIQRTQQEDSAVYLCASSTGVNEQYFGPGTRLTVT.

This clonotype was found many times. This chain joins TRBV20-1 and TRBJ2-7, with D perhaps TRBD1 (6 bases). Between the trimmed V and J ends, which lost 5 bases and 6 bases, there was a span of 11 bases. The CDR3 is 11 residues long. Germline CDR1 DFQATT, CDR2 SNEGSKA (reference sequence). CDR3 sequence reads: CSAPGVGEQYF. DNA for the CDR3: TGCAGTGCTCCAGGGGTTGGCGAGCAGTACTTC.

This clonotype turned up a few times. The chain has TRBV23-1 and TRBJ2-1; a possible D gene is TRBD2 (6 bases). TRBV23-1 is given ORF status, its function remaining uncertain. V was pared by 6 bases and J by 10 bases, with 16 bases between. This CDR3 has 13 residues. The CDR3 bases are TGCGCCAGCAGCTGGTGGCGGGATGGGGAGCAGTTCTTC. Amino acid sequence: CASSWWRDGEQFF.

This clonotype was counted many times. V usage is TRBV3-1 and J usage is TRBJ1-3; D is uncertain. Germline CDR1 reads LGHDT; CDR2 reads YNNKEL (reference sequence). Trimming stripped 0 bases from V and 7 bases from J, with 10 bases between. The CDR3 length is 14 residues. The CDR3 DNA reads TGTGCCAGCAGCCAAGAAATCTATCCGAACACCATATATTTT. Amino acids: CASSQEIYPNTIYF.

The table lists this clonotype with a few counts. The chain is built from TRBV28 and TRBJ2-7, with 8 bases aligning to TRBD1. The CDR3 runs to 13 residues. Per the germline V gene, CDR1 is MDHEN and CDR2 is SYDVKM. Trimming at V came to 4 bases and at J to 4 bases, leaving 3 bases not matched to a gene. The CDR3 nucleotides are TGTGCCAGCAGTTCAGGGGGCAGGTACGAGCAGTACTTC. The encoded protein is CASSSGGRYEQYF.